This T cell receptor (beta chain) stems from a study of T cell responses to AZD1222 COVID-19 vaccine. Study background: Samples with a second dose at about 4 or about 12 weeks were pooled together.

Study-wide findings and caveats: Recipients of AZD1222 seropositive at baseline numbered only 6 or 7.

The data were produced by immunoSEQ multiplex PCR, yet TCRdb's version contains in-frame clones alone and is incomplete. The data show 120,000 or so clones, around 89% seen once. Per the germline V gene, CDR1 is SGHTA and CDR2 is FQGTGA. This CDR3 contains 16 residues. Trimming took off 3 bases at V and 4 bases at J, with 17 bases between the two ends. Remarks on this clone: Its antigen remains unknown.

The rearrangement links TRBV7-3 to TRBJ2-3, with a tentative D call TRBD2 (6 bases). The source material was peripheral blood, sampled on day 0 of AZD1222 vaccination. This clonotype was obtained from an adult in good health. The CDR3 bases are TGTGCCAGCAGCTTGGAGGGTCCCTTGCTGGCAGATACGCAGTATTTT. It is translated as CASSLEGPLLADTQYF.